The clone carrying this T cell receptor (beta chain) occurred a few times. As handled by the study authors: The authors estimated nucleated cell counts from reference gene primer amplification. Clones were read by immunoSEQ multiplex PCR, and TCRdb kept only the in-frame ones, dropping some. Clone size and the V and J calls come from that table; the DNA yielded D and trimming. The sample records a few hundred thousand clones, around 85% being singletons. This CDR3 has 16 amino acids. The germline CDR1 and CDR2 sequences are SGHRS and YFSETQ. V shed 4 bases, J shed 5 bases, and the junction held 13 bases outside the gene matches. Participant ages covered about 18 to 95 years across 25 or so US areas. The data were taken from a study of blood T cell repertoires in COVID-19.

The chain employs TRBV5-1 and TRBJ1-2, with 8 bases lining up with TRBD1. Sequencing was done on a sample of PBMCs or T cells enriched from blood (not recorded which). The sequence was obtained from a woman aged 40 to 50 with acute COVID-19. The CDR3 DNA follows: TGCGCCAGCAGCGCAGGCGACCGGGACAGGCCGTATGGCTACACCTTC. Protein: CASSAGDRDRPYGYTF.